The 5 T cell receptor beta chains in this list originate from one sample, sequenced in a study of OX40 agonist ivuxolimab in advanced cancers. Generated by immunoSEQ multiplex PCR, the TCRdb table keeps only in-frame clones and is missing some. The table records 95,000 to 150,000 clones, just over 90% of them present only once. This sample comprised CD4+ or CD8+ T cells sorted from blood, obtained in a trial of the OX40 agonist ivuxolimab. The receptors derive from an adult with an advanced solid tumor such as melanoma, head and neck, liver or kidney cancer.

The chain joins TRBV7-8 to TRBJ1-6; D possibly corresponds to TRBD1 (5 bases). There are 15 residues in the CDR3. V lost 1 base to trimming and J lost 6 bases, with 10 bases between them. Germline CDR1 and CDR2: SGHVS and FQNEAQ. Here the CDR3 reads CASSLVTEVNSPLHF. The CDR3 nucleotides read TGTGCCAGCAGCTTAGTGACAGAAGTTAATTCACCCCTCCACTTT. Combining the CDR3 with reference TRBV7-8 and TRBJ1-6 gives the whole variable domain GAGVSQSPRYKVAKRGQDVALRCDPISGHVSLFWYQQALGQGPEFLTYFQNEAQLDKSGLPSDRFFAERPEGSVSTLKIQRTQQEDSAVYLCASSLVTEVNSPLHFGNGTRLTVT.

The chain couples TRBV7-7 to TRBJ2-3; D is possibly TRBD1 (5 bases). Trimming shortened V by 0 bases and J by 8 bases, and 12 bases separated the two germline ends. The CDR3 loop spans 14 amino acids. Germline CDR1 SSHAT, CDR2 FNYEAQ (reference sequence). The CDR3 spells CASSLATGLSTQYF. CDR3 in DNA: TGTGCCAGCAGCTTAGCTACAGGCCTTTCTACGCAGTATTTT.

The chain uses TRBV6-1 and TRBJ1-5; 7 bases align to TRBD1. CDR1 is MNHNS and CDR2 is SASEGT in the germline V gene. J lost 2 bases, V lost 6 bases, and 7 bases had no gene match. There are 15 residues in the CDR3. The CDR3 protein is CASRPDRVGNQPQHF. The CDR3 DNA reads as TGTGCCAGCAGACCCGACAGGGTAGGCAATCAGCCCCAGCATTTT.

The J gene is TRBJ2-3, the V gene TRBV7-6; D gene ambiguous. Germline CDR1 reads SGHVS; CDR2 reads FNYEAQ. Trimming cost V 1 base and J 4 bases, with 9 bases left between them. CDR3 length: 14 residues. CDR3 in amino acids: CASSLGSDPDTQYF. CDR3 sequence (DNA): TGTGCCAGCAGCTTAGGGTCAGACCCAGATACGCAGTATTTT.

The sample holds a few counts of this clone. The chain uses TRBV7-3 and TRBJ1-5, with D hard to call. This CDR3 region has 13 residues. Germline V gene sequence: CDR1 SGHTA, CDR2 FQGTGA. Trimming took off 0 bases at V and 7 bases at J, with 7 bases between the two ends. The CDR3 nucleotides are TGTGCCAGCAGCTTAACCATAACGCAGCCCCAGCATTTT. Its protein product is CASSLTITQPQHF.